A single sample is the source of the 25 T cell receptor beta chains below, sequenced in a study of regulatory T cells. Findings of the study overall: Hydrophobic residues at CDR3 positions 6 and 7 were enriched in conventional CD4+ T cells of CD3G-deficient patients.

No antigens are known for them. Amplification used 52 TRBV primers and 13 TRBJ primers. The method was immunoSEQ multiplex PCR; TCRdb's version includes in-frame clones alone and lacks a portion of them. The top ten clones hold 1.3% of a sample with tens of thousands of clones, around nine tenths of them seen once. Sequences were obtained from conventional CD4+ T cells sorted from blood. Receptors originate from a child under 18 with CD3G deficiency.

This clone appeared a single time. The V call is TRBV7-9, the J call TRBJ2-1, with TRBD2 as a possible D gene (5 bases). The CDR3 is made up of 13 amino acids. In germline, CDR1 is SEHNR, CDR2 FQNEAQ (reference sequence). V dropped 4 bases and J dropped 7 bases, with 11 bases sitting between them. The CDR3 region is CASSSSGLNEQFF. The CDR3 region has the DNA TGTGCCAGCAGCTCCAGCGGACTGAATGAGCAGTTCTTC.

The chain joins TRBV18 to TRBJ1-1; D gene unclear. The CDR3 is 14 amino acids. V lost 3 bases and J lost 4, with 12 bases in between. CDR1 KGHSH and CDR2 LQKENI come from the germline V gene. DNA of the CDR3: TGTGCCAGCTCACCGAAACCGGAGGGCACTGAAGCTTTCTTT. It encodes CASSPKPEGTEAFF.

The chain joins TRBV5-1 to TRBJ1-2, with 8 bases that match TRBD1. CDR1 and CDR2 from the germline V gene are SGHRS and YFSETQ. The CDR3 has 13 residues. V lost 4 bases and J lost 7; bases outside the gene matches: 6. DNA for the CDR3: TGCGCCAGCAGCGCAACAGGGGGTGGTGGCTACACCTTC. Translated, it gives CASSATGGGGYTF. Filled out from reference TRBV5-1 and TRBJ1-2, the complete variable domain reads KAGVTQTPRYLIKTRGQQVTLSCSPISGHRSVSWYQQTPGQGLQFLFEYFSETQRNKGNFPGRFSGRQFSNSRSEMNVSTLELGDSALYLCASSATGGGGYTFGSGTRLTVV.

The chain is built from TRBV5-1 and TRBJ1-1, with D possibly TRBD1 on 5 matching bases. The V end was cut by 3 bases, the J end by 0 bases, with 12 bases between. Germline values: CDR1 SGHRS, CDR2 YFSETQ. The CDR3 consists of 15 residues. This CDR3 reads CASSWGDRLNTEAFF. The CDR3 bases are TGCGCCAGCAGCTGGGGGGACCGGTTGAACACTGAAGCTTTCTTT.

CDR3 loop: CASSPNPGTGLNHRYF. CDR3 nucleotide sequence: TGTGCCAGCAGCCCTAACCCCGGGACAGGGCTAAATCATCGGTACTTC. The rearrangement joins TRBV28 to TRBJ2-7, with 9 bases lining up with TRBD1. The CDR3 contains 16 residues. After removal of 6 bases from V and 12 bases from J, the junction contained 21 bases not matched to a gene. CDR1 is MDHEN and CDR2 is SYDVKM in the germline V gene.

This chain joins TRBV6-1 and TRBJ2-7; D not resolved. The V end was cut by 6 bases, the J end by 2 bases, with 14 bases between. This CDR3 region has 14 residues. CDR1 is MNHNS, CDR2 SASEGT, per germline. CDR3 DNA sequence: TGTGCCAGCAGCAGATCCCCAGGCACCTACGAGCAGTACTTC. Translated: CASSRSPGTYEQYF.

The genes are TRBV6-1 and TRBJ2-7; D ambiguous. Germline CDR1 is MNHNS and CDR2 is SASEGT. There are 13 residues in the CDR3. Trimming took off 0 bases at V and 8 bases at J, with 11 bases between the two ends. The CDR3 sequence: CASSEAGISKQYF. DNA of the CDR3: TGTGCCAGCAGTGAAGCTGGCATCTCTAAGCAGTACTTC.

V and J are TRBV20-1 and TRBJ2-7, with D unclear. CDR1 and CDR2 (germline): DFQATT, SNEGSKA (reference sequence). CDR3 length: 11 amino acids. V was shortened by 4 bases and J by 5 bases, with 9 bases between the two germline ends. CDR3 coding DNA: TGCAGTGCTACTCGCGGACACGAGCAGTACTTC. It translates to CSATRGHEQYF.

This clone was recorded a few times. This same CDR3 is encoded by further DNA sequences in the sample. V is TRBV5-1 and J is TRBJ2-3; 8 positions match TRBD1. The length of the CDR3 is 15 residues. From germline, CDR1 is SGHRS and CDR2 YFSETQ. J lost 1 base, V lost 2 bases, and 3 bases had no gene match. Here the CDR3 DNA reads TGCGCCAGCAGCTTAGGACAGGGAGGCACAGATACGCAGTATTTT. Its translation is CASSLGQGGTDTQYF.

In this sample, this clone turned up once. The chain has TRBV6-1 and TRBJ2-7, with a weak D call TRBD1 (7 bases). The CDR3 has 13 residues. Between the trimmed V and J ends, which lost 5 bases and 3 bases, there was a span of 11 bases. Germline-derived CDR1 and CDR2 are MNHNS and SASEGT. The CDR3 DNA reads TGTGCCAGCAGTTCCCAGGGGGGCTACGAGCAGTACTTC. This encodes CASSSQGGYEQYF.

The chain recombines TRBV5-1 with TRBJ2-7; TRBD1 might be the D (5 bases). The length of the CDR3 is 15 residues. CDR1 and CDR2 (germline): SGHRS, YFSETQ. V shed 4 bases and J shed 4 bases, with 18 bases lying between them. CDR3 coding DNA: TGCGCCAGCAGCCCCGGACACGGAGACAGTTACGAGCAGTACTTC. The encoded protein is CASSPGHGDSYEQYF. Drawing the rest from reference TRBV5-1 and TRBJ2-7, the complete variable domain is KAGVTQTPRYLIKTRGQQVTLSCSPISGHRSVSWYQQTPGQGLQFLFEYFSETQRNKGNFPGRFSGRQFSNSRSEMNVSTLELGDSALYLCASSPGHGDSYEQYFGPGTRLTVT.

The sample holds one count of this clone. The chain links TRBV28 to TRBJ2-2, with D unresolved. Germline lookup yields CDR1 MDHEN and CDR2 SYDVKM. Trimming removed 3 bases from V and 4 bases from J, with 9 bases in between. The CDR3 spans 14 residues. The CDR3 bases are TGTGCCAGCAGTTTTCTTAGGCGCACCGGGGAGCTGTTTTTT. Translated: CASSFLRRTGELFF.

This sequence joins TRBV6-6 and TRBJ1-2, with D possibly being TRBD1 (6 bases). This CDR3 has 14 residues. V lost 6 bases to trimming and J lost 5 bases, with 16 bases between them. The germline V gene has CDR1 MNHNY and CDR2 SVGAGI (reference sequence). DNA of the CDR3: TGTGCCAGCAGGGCCACAGGGACACTATATGGCTACACCTTC. Its translation: CASRATGTLYGYTF.

The chain couples TRBV28 to TRBJ1-5, with TRBD1 matching 9 bases. The germline CDR1 and CDR2 sequences are MDHEN and SYDVKM. The J segment lost 3 bases and the V segment lost 5 bases, leaving 8 bases of the junction unmatched. The CDR3 extends over 16 amino acids. This CDR3 reads CASSAGGQGYNQPQHF. CDR3 DNA: TGTGCCAGCAGTGCAGGAGGACAGGGGTACAATCAGCCCCAGCATTTT.

V gene TRBV7-4 combines with J gene TRBJ1-5; D remains unclear. CDR3 size: 15 residues. V was shortened by 4 bases and J by 0 bases, with 10 bases between the two germline ends. Germline V CDR1 and CDR2: SGHVT, SQSDAQ. The CDR3 coding sequence is TGTGCCAGCAGCTCGGACGGATATAGCAATCAGCCCCAGCATTTT. This gives the protein CASSSDGYSNQPQHF. The whole variable domain, remainder taken from reference TRBV7-4 and TRBJ1-5, is GAGVSQSPRYKVAKRGRDVALRCDSISGHVTLYWYRQTLGQGSEVLTYSQSDAQRDKSGRPSGRFSAERPERSVSTLKIQRTEQGDSAVYLCASSSDGYSNQPQHFGDGTRLSIL.

The genes are TRBV7-9 and TRBJ1-2; the match to TRBD1 covers 9 bases. This CDR3 spans 14 amino acids. Germline loops: CDR1 SEHNR, CDR2 FQNEAQ (reference sequence). V was clipped by 1 base and J by 7 bases; unmatched bases: 4. The CDR3: CASSLGGTGIGYTF. The CDR3 DNA sequence: TGTGCCAGCAGCTTAGGCGGGACAGGGATTGGCTACACCTTC.

The chain employs TRBV28 and TRBJ2-5, with D unresolved. Looked up from germline, CDR1 is MDHEN and CDR2 is SYDVKM. CDR3 length: 12 amino acids. V gave up 3 bases and J gave up 7 bases, with 9 bases separating them. For the CDR3, the DNA is TGTGCCAGCAGTTTCGATTGGGGGACCCAGTACTTC. This encodes CASSFDWGTQYF.

The V gene is TRBV5-1, the J gene TRBJ2-5; no clear D. There are 18 residues in the CDR3. V lost 0 bases to trimming and J lost 2 bases, with 20 bases between them. Germline loops: CDR1 SGHRS, CDR2 YFSETQ. Here the CDR3 reads CASSLGPPGSVPQETQYF. CDR3 nucleotides: TGCGCCAGCAGCTTGGGGCCCCCTGGGTCGGTTCCACAAGAGACCCAGTACTTC.

The CDR3 is CASTTGGHRTDTQYF. In nucleotides, the CDR3 is TGCGCCAGCACCACTGGAGGGCATCGCACAGATACGCAGTATTTT. This chain connects TRBV5-1 to TRBJ2-3, with D perhaps TRBD2 (6 bases). The CDR3 runs 15 residues. Trimming took off 6 bases at V and 1 base at J, with 15 bases between the two ends. The germline V gene encodes CDR1 SGHRS and CDR2 YFSETQ. The full variable domain, completed using reference TRBV5-1 and TRBJ2-3, is KAGVTQTPRYLIKTRGQQVTLSCSPISGHRSVSWYQQTPGQGLQFLFEYFSETQRNKGNFPGRFSGRQFSNSRSEMNVSTLELGDSALYLCASTTGGHRTDTQYFGPGTRLTVL.

The chain is built from TRBV28 and TRBJ2-1; 13 nucleotides align to TRBD2. The V gene's germline CDR1 is MDHEN and CDR2 SYDVKM. J was trimmed by 6 bases and V by 6 bases; bases with no gene match: 8. The CDR3 contains 16 residues. The CDR3 nucleotides are TGTGCCAGCAGCTCTATGACTAGCGGGAGGCTCAATGAGCAGTTCTTC. Translated, it gives CASSSMTSGRLNEQFF.

This rearrangement joins TRBV5-1 to TRBJ2-3; possible D gene TRBD1, 6 bases. Trimming left V 0 bases short and J 1 base short, with 18 bases between. This CDR3 spans 18 amino acids. Germline CDR1 reads SGHRS; CDR2 reads YFSETQ. The CDR3 loop is CASSLVGLTAGGTDTQYF. The CDR3 DNA reads TGCGCCAGCAGCTTGGTAGGGTTGACGGCAGGGGGCACAGATACGCAGTATTTT. Full variable domain (rest looked up from reference TRBV5-1 and TRBJ2-3): KAGVTQTPRYLIKTRGQQVTLSCSPISGHRSVSWYQQTPGQGLQFLFEYFSETQRNKGNFPGRFSGRQFSNSRSEMNVSTLELGDSALYLCASSLVGLTAGGTDTQYFGPGTRLTVL.

The sample holds one count of this clone. The chain is built from TRBV6-1 and TRBJ1-2; 8 bases fit TRBD1. Germline V gene data show CDR1 as MNHNS and CDR2 as SASEGT. With 4 bases clipped from V and 5 bases from J, the junction kept 9 bases outside the gene matches. This CDR3 region has 15 residues. CDR3 DNA: TGTGCCAGCAGTGTAAGGACAGGGCGGCGGTATGGCTACACCTTC. This translates into CASSVRTGRRYGYTF.

CDR3: CASSSLRSRNYGYTF. CDR3 coding DNA: TGTGCCAGCAGTTCCCTTCGGAGCCGAAACTATGGCTACACCTTC. The V gene is TRBV28, the J gene TRBJ1-2; D is unresolved. The CDR3 has 15 residues. From germline, CDR1 is MDHEN and CDR2 SYDVKM. The ends were cut back, 4 bases at V and 2 bases at J, with 14 bases in the middle.

The CDR3 sequence is CASSLSLRDDEQYF. The CDR3 region has the DNA TGTGCCAGCAGCTTAAGCCTCAGGGACGACGAGCAGTACTTC. The rearrangement links TRBV7-8 to TRBJ2-7; D tentatively reads TRBD1 or TRBD2 (5 bases each). Germline V gene data show CDR1 as SGHVS and CDR2 as FQNEAQ. The length of the CDR3 is 14 residues. Trimming took 2 bases from V and 5 from J, leaving 13 bases between them.

The chain joins TRBV6-5 to TRBJ2-6, with D unresolved. V was trimmed by 4 bases and J by 0 bases, leaving 10 bases between them. The CDR3 extends over 16 amino acids. From germline, CDR1 is MNHEY and CDR2 SVGAGI. The CDR3 region is CASSSDGRSGANVLTF. The CDR3 DNA reads as TGTGCCAGCAGTTCGGATGGTCGCTCTGGGGCCAACGTCCTGACTTTC.